This TCR beta chain was sequenced for a study of blood T cell repertoires in COVID-19. Study details: Samples of COVID-19 (acute and convalescent) were obtained from the United States, Italy and Spain.

Sequencing was performed with immunoSEQ multiplex PCR; in TCRdb, only in-frame clones are kept and a portion is missing. The sample yields approximately 260,000 clones, about 88% seen once. This clone was seen a single time. CDR3 length equals 17 residues. The germline CDR1 and CDR2 sequences are MNHEY and SMNVEV (reference sequence). The V gene end was trimmed by 2 bases and the J gene end by 2 bases; junction bases not matched to a gene: 7. This chain connects TRBV27 to TRBJ1-5, with TRBD1 identical over 9 bases. Sequenced sample: peripheral blood. The receptor was derived from a man aged 18 to 29 with active or convalescent COVID-19. The CDR3, as DNA: TGTGCCAGCAGTTTAAAGACAGGGGGGTTCGGCAATCAGCCCCAGCATTTT. This sequence encodes CASSLKTGGFGNQPQHF.